Below, 5 T cell receptor beta chains from the same sample are listed, as sequenced in a study of blood T cell repertoires in COVID-19. TCRdb's copy holds only in-frame clones and misses some; the assay was immunoSEQ multiplex PCR. The sample has 150,000 to 200,000 clones, approximately 86% seen once. The sequenced sample was peripheral blood. All receptors come from a woman at least 80 years old with active or convalescent COVID-19.

The gene calls are TRBV3-1 (or the pseudogene TRBV3-2) and TRBJ2-3; TRBD2 aligns across 7 bases. Germline lookup yields CDR1 LGHDT and CDR2 YNNKEL (reference sequence). With 2 bases clipped from V and 2 bases from J, the junction kept 4 bases outside the gene matches. This CDR3 region has 15 residues. The CDR3 protein is CASSQMGGDTDTQYF. For the CDR3, the DNA is TGTGCCAGCAGCCAAATGGGGGGGGACACAGATACGCAGTATTTT.

Only one count was recorded for this clone. The chain carries TRBV7-3 and TRBJ2-6; 8 nucleotides match TRBD1. V shed 2 bases and J 3 bases; nucleotides not matched to a gene: 6. Germline V gene lookup returns CDR1 SGHTA and CDR2 FQGTGA. There are 17 residues in the CDR3. The CDR3 nucleotides read TGTGCCAGCAGCTTAGTAGCAGGGGGCATTGGGGCCAACGTCCTGACTTTC. It codes for CASSLVAGGIGANVLTF.

This chain links TRBV19 with TRBJ2-3, with 11 bases matching TRBD2. The CDR3 contains 14 residues. V gave up 6 bases and J gave up 5 bases; unmatched junction bases: 4. In germline, CDR1 is LNHDA, CDR2 SQIVND (reference sequence). This CDR3 is CASRTSGRIDTQYF. CDR3 bases: TGTGCCAGTAGAACTAGCGGGAGAATAGATACGCAGTATTTT.

J is TRBJ1-3 and V is TRBV15; no firm D call. CDR3 length equals 15 residues. CDR1 and CDR2 from the germline V gene are LNHNV and YYDKDF (reference sequence). V was clipped by 1 base and J by 4 bases, with 11 bases between them. CDR3 loop: CATSRGVVGGNTIYF. Written as DNA, the CDR3 is TGTGCCACCAGCAGAGGGGTGGTGGGCGGAAACACCATATATTTT.

CDR3 bases: TGTGCCAGCAGCTTAAATTTAGTGCGGAAAGAGACCCAGTACTTC. Translating gives CASSLNLVRKETQYF. The rearrangement links TRBV7-3 to TRBJ2-5; D is uncertain. Trimming stripped 1 base from V and 3 bases from J, with 12 bases between. The germline V gene has CDR1 SGHTA and CDR2 FQGTGA. The CDR3 length is 15 residues.